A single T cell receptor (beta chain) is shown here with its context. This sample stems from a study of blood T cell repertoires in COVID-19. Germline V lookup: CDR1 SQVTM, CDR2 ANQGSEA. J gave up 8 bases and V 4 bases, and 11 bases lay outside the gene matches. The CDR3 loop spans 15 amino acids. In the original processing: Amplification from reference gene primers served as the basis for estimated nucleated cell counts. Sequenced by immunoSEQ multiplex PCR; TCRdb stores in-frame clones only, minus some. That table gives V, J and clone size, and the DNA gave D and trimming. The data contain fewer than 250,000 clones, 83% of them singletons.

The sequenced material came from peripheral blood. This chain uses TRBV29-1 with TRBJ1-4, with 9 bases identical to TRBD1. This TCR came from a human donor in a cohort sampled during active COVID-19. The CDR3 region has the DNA TGCAGCGTTGGGGCCCCCGGGACAGGGTCCGAAAAACTGTTTTTT. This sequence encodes CSVGAPGTGSEKLFF.